Each of the 3 T cell receptor beta chains below was sequenced from the same sample in a study of T cells of healthy individuals. TCRdb itself ran the 5' RACE reads through MiXCR, one entry per CDR3 protein. The profile shows 75,000 to 95,000 distinct CDR3 sequences, approximately 5.4% of them singletons. The receptors shown here come from a female donor in good health.

This clonotype was seen repeatedly, ten times or more. V is TRBV11-1 and J is TRBJ2-3, with 11 bases aligning to TRBD2. The germline gives CDR1 SGHAT, CDR2 FQDESV (reference sequence). This CDR3 has 15 residues. V trimming: 4 bases; J trimming: 5 bases; junction bases outside the gene matches: 5. The CDR3 region has the DNA TGTGCCAGCAGCTCACTAGCGGGAGAGGAAGATACGCAGTATTTT. Its protein is CASSSLAGEEDTQYF.

This clonotype was observed many times. The chain links TRBV7-9 to TRBJ2-2; TRBD2 is a possible D gene (5 bases). The germline gives CDR1 SEHNR, CDR2 FQNEAQ (reference sequence). CDR3 length: 12 amino acids. The ends were cut back, 5 bases at V and 6 bases at J, with 7 bases in the middle. In DNA, the CDR3 is TGTGCCAGCAGCCGAGGGCCCGGGGAGCTGTTTTTT. Amino acid sequence: CASSRGPGELFF.

In this sample, this clonotype turned up many times. This chain links TRBV11-2 with TRBJ1-1; 7 positions match TRBD1. Germline CDR1 is SGHAT and CDR2 is FQNNGV. The V and J ends lost 4 bases and 8 bases, in that order; junction bases with no gene match: 13. The CDR3 is 15 residues long. CDR3 bases: TGTGCCAGCAGCTCAGGACAGGTGCCGGGGGAGGAAGCTTTCTTT. It specifies CASSSGQVPGEEAFF.